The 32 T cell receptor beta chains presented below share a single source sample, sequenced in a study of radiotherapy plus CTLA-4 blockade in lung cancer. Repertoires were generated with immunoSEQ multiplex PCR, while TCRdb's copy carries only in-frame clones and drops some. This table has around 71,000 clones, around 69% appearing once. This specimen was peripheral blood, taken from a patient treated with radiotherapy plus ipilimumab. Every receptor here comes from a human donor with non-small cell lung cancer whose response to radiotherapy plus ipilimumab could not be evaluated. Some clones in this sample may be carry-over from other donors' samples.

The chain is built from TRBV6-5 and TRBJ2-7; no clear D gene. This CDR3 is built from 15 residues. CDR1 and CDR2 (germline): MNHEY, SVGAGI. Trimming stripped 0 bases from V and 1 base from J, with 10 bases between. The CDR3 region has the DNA TGTGCCAGCAGTTACTCCATAGCTAGTTCCTACGAGCAGTACTTC. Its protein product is CASSYSIASSYEQYF.

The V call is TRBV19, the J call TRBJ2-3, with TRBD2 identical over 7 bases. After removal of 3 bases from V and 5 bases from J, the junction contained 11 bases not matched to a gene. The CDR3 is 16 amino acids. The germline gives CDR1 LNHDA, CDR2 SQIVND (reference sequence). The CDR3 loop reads CASSIFVTSTGDTQYF. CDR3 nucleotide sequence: TGTGCCAGTAGTATTTTCGTGACTAGCACGGGAGATACGCAGTATTTT. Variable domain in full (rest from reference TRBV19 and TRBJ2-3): DGGITQSPKYLFRKEGQNVTLSCEQNLNHDAMYWYRQDPGQGLRLIYYSQIVNDFQKGDIAEGYSVSREKKESFPLTVTSAQKNPTAFYLCASSIFVTSTGDTQYFGPGTRLTVL.

The CDR3 DNA follows: TGCGCCAGCAGCTTGGCCACGACAGGGGTATCCTACGAGCAGTACTTC. Protein: CASSLATTGVSYEQYF. The rearrangement joins TRBV5-1 to TRBJ2-7; 8 nucleotides match TRBD1. This CDR3 is built from 16 residues. Germline values: CDR1 SGHRS, CDR2 YFSETQ. Losses at the gene ends were 0 bases for V and 1 base for J; bases not matched to a gene: 6.

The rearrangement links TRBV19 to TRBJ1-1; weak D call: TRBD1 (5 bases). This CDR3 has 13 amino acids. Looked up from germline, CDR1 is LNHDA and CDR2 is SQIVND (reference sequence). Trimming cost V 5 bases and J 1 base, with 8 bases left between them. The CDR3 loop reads CASSVTENTEAFF. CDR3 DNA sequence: TGTGCCAGTAGTGTGACAGAGAACACTGAAGCTTTCTTT.

In DNA, the CDR3 is TGTGCCAGCGATCCACTTAGCGGGACAGGGTCTTCCAGGCAGCCCCAGCATTTT. Translating it yields CASDPLSGTGSSRQPQHF. This chain links TRBV5-8 with TRBJ1-5, with TRBD1 identical over 9 bases. CDR1 is SGHTS and CDR2 is YDEGEE in the germline V gene. The CDR3 has 18 amino acids. V shed 7 bases and J 7 bases; nucleotides not matched to a gene: 21.

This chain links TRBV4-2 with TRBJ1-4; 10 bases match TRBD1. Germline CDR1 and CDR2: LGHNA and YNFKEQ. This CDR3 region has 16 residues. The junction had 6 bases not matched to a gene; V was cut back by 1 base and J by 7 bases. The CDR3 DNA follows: TGTGCCAGCAGCCAAGTACGACAGGGGGCGCGTGAAAAACTGTTTTTT. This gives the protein CASSQVRQGAREKLFF.

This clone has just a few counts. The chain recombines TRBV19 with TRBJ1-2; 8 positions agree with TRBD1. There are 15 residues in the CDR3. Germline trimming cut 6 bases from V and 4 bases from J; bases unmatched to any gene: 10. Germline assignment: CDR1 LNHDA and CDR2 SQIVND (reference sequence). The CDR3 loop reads CASRPGQELGYGYTF. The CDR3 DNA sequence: TGTGCCAGTAGGCCGGGACAGGAATTGGGCTATGGCTACACCTTC.

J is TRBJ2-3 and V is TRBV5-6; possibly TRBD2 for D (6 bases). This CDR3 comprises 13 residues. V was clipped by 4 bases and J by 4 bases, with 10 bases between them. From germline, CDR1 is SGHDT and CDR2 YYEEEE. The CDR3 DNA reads TGTGCCAGCAGCCTGAGGGAGGCAGATACGCAGTATTTT. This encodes CASSLREADTQYF.

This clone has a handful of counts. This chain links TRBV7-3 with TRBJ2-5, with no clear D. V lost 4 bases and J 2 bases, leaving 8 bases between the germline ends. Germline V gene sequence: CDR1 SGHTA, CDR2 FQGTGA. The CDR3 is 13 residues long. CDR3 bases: TGTGCCAGCAGCTCCCACGGTCAAGAGACCCAGTACTTC. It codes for CASSSHGQETQYF. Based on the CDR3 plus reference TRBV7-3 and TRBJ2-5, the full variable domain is GAGVSQTPSNKVTEKGKYVELRCDPISGHTALYWYRQSLGQGPEFLIYFQGTGAADDSGLPNDRFFAVRPEGSVSTLKIQRTERGDSAVYLCASSSHGQETQYFGPGTRLLVL.

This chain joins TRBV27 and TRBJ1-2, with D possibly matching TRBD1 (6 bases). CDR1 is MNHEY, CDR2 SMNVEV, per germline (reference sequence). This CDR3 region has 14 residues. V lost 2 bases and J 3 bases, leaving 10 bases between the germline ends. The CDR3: CASSLPTGYYGYTF. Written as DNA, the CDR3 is TGTGCCAGCAGTTTACCGACAGGCTACTATGGCTACACCTTC.

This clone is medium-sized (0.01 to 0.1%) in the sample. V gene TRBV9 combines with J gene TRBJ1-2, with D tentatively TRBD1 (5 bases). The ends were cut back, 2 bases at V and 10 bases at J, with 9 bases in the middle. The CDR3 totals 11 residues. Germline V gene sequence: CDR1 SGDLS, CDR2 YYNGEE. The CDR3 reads CASSVQGDYTF. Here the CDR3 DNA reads TGTGCCAGCAGCGTGCAGGGCGACTACACCTTC.

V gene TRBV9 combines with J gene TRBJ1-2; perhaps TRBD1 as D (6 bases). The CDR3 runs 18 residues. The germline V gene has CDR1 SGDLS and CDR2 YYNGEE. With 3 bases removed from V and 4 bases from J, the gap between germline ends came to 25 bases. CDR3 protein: CASSAGGGLGEETYGYTF. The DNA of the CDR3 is TGTGCCAGCAGCGCGGGGGGGGGCTTGGGAGAGGAGACCTATGGCTACACCTTC.

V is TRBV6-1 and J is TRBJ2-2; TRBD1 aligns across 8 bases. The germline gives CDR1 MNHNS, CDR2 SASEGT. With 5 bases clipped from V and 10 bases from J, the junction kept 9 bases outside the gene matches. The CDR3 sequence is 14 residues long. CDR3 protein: CASSLLDRDAELFF. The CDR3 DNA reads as TGTGCCAGCAGTCTCCTGGACAGGGACGCGGAGCTGTTTTTT.

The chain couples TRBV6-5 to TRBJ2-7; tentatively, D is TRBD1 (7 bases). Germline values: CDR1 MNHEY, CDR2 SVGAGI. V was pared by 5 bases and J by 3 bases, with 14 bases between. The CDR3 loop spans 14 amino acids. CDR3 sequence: CASSEEGTDYEQYF. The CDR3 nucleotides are TGTGCCAGCAGTGAGGAGGGGACAGACTACGAGCAGTACTTC.

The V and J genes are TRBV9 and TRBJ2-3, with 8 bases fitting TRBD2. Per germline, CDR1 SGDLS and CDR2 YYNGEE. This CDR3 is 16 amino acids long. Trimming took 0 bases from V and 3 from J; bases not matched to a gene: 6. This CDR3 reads CASSVGSGGRTDTQYF. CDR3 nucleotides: TGTGCCAGCAGCGTAGGGAGCGGGGGCCGTACAGATACGCAGTATTTT. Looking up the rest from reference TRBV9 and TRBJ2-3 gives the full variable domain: DSGVTQTPKHLITATGQRVTLRCSPRSGDLSVYWYQQSLDQGLQFLIQYYNGEERAKGNILERFSAQQFPDLHSELNLSSLELGDSALYFCASSVGSGGRTDTQYFGPGTRLTVL.

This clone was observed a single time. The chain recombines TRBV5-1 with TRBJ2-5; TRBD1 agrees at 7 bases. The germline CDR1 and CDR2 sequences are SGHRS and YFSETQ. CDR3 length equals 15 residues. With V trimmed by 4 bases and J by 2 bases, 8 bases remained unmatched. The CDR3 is CASSAAPGQQETQYF. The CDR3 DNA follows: TGCGCCAGCAGCGCGGCCCCGGGACAGCAAGAGACCCAGTACTTC.

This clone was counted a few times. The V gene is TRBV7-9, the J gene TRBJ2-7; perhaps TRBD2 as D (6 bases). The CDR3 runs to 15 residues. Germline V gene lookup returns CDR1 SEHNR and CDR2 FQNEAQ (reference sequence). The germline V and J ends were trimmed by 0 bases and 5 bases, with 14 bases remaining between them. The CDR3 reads CASSLAGSGRNEQYF. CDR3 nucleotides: TGTGCCAGCAGCTTAGCGGGGTCAGGGAGGAACGAGCAGTACTTC.

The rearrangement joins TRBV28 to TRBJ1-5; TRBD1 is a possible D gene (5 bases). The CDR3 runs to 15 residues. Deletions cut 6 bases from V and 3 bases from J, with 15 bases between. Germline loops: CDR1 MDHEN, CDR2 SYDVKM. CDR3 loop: CASSPLGGSNQPQHF. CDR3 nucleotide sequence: TGTGCCAGCAGCCCTTTGGGGGGGTCCAATCAGCCCCAGCATTTT.

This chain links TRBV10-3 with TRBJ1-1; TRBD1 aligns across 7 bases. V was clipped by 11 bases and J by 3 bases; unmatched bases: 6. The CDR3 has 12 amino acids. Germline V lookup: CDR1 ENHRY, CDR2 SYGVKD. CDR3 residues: CAGRGAHTEAFF. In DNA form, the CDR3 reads TGTGCCGGCAGGGGGGCGCACACTGAAGCTTTCTTT.

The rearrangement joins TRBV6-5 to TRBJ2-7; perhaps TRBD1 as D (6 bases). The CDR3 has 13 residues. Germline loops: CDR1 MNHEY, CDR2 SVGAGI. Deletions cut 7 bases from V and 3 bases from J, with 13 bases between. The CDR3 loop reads CASMRQGIYEQYF. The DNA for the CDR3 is TGTGCCAGCATGCGCCAGGGGATCTACGAGCAGTACTTC.

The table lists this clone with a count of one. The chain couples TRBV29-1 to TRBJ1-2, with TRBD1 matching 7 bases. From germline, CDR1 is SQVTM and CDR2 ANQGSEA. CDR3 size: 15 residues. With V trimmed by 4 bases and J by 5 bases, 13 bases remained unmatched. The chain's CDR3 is CSVGNYEGARYGYTF. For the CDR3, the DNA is TGCAGCGTTGGAAATTATGAGGGGGCGCGTTATGGCTACACCTTC.

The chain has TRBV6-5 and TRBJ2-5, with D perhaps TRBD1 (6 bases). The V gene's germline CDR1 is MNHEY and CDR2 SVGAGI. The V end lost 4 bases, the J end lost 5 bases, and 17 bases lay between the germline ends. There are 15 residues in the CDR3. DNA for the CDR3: TGTGCCAGCAGTTCCCAACAGGGATTTGGGGAGACCCAGTACTTC. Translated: CASSSQQGFGETQYF.

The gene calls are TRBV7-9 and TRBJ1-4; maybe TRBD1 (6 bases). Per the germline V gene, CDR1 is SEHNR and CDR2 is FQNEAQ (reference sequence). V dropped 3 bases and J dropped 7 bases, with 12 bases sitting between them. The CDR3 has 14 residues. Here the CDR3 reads CASSFRGASEKLFF. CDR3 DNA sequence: TGTGCCAGCAGCTTCCGGGGGGCGAGTGAAAAACTGTTTTTT.

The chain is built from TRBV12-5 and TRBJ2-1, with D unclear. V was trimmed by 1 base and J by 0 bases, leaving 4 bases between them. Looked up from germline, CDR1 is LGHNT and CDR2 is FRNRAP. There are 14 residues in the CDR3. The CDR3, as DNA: TGTGCTAGTGGTTTGGACAGCTCCTACAATGAGCAGTTCTTC. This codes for CASGLDSSYNEQFF. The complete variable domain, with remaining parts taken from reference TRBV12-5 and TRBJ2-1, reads DARVTQTPRHKVTEMGQEVTMRCQPILGHNTVFWYRQTMMQGLELLAYFRNRAPLDDSGMPKDRFSAEMPDATLATLKIQPSEPRDSAVYFCASGLDSSYNEQFFGPGTRLTVL.

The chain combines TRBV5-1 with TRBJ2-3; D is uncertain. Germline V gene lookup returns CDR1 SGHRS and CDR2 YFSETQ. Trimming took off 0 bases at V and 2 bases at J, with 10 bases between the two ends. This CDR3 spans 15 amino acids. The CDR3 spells CASSLGAGSTDTQYF. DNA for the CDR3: TGCGCCAGCAGCTTGGGGGCCGGCTCCACAGATACGCAGTATTTT.

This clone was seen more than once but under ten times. For the CDR3, the DNA is TGTGCCAGCAGCCAAGAGGGTCCAGGCAGTCAGCCCCAGCATTTT. Amino acids: CASSQEGPGSQPQHF. V and J are TRBV14 and TRBJ1-5; D not certain. Germline lookup yields CDR1 SGHDN and CDR2 FVKESK. The CDR3 is made up of 15 amino acids. Deletions cut 0 bases from V and 6 bases from J, with 12 bases between.

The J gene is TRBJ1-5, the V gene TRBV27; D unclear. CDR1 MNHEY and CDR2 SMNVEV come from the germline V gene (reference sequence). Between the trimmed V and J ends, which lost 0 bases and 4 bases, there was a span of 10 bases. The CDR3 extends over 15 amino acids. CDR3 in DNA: TGTGCCAGCAGTTTATCGGTCGGTCGAAATCAGCCCCAGCATTTT. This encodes CASSLSVGRNQPQHF.

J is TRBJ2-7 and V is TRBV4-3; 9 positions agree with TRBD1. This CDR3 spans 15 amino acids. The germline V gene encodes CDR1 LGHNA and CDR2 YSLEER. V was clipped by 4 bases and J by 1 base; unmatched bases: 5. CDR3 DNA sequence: TGCGCCAGCAGCCTGTACAGGGGGCCATCCTACGAGCAGTACTTC. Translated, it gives CASSLYRGPSYEQYF.

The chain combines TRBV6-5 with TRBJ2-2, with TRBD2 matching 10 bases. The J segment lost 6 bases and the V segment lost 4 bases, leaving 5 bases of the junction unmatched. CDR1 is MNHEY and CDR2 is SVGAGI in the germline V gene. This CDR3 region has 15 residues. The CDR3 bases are TGTGCCAGCAGTTTCCAACTAGCGGGGTCCGGGGAGCTGTTTTTT. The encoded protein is CASSFQLAGSGELFF.

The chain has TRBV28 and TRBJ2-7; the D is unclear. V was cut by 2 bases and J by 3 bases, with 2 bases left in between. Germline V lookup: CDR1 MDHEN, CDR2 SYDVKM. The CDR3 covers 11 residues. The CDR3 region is CASSLRYEQYF. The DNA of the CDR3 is TGTGCCAGCAGTTTACGCTACGAGCAGTACTTC.

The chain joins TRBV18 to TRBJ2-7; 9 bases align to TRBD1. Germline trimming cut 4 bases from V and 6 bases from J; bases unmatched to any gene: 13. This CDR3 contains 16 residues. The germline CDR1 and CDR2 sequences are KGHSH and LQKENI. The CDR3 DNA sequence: TGTGCCAGCTCACTCGCCTTGGGGACAGGGTCGGTCGAGCAGTACTTC. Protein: CASSLALGTGSVEQYF.

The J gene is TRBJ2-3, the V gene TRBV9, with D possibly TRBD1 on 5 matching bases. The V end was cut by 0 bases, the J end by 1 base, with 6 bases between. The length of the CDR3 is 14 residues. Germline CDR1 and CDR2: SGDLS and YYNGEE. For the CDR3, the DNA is TGTGCCAGCAGCGTAGTGGGGCGCACAGATACGCAGTATTTT. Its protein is CASSVVGRTDTQYF.